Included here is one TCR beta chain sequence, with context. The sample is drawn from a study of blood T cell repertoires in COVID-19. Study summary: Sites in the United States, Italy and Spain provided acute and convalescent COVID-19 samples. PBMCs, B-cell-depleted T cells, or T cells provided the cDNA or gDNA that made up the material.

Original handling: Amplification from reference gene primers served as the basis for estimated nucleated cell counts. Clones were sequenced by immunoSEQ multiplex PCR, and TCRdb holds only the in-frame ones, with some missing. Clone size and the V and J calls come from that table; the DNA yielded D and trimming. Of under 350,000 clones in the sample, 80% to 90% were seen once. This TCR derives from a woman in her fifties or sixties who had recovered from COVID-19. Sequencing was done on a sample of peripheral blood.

The CDR3 DNA is TGCGCCAGCAGGTCTTCGGGACTAGCGGGGCAAGAGACCCAGTACTTC. Translating it yields CASRSSGLAGQETQYF. This chain joins TRBV4-1 and TRBJ2-5; 13 nucleotides match TRBD2. V lost 6 bases and J lost 2; bases outside the gene matches: 6. The CDR3 runs 16 residues. From germline, CDR1 is MGHRA and CDR2 YSYEKL.